The sequence of this T cell receptor (beta chain) was determined in a study of metastatic and nonmetastatic thyroid tumors. TCRdb re-called the PCR reads through MiXCR. The sample records about 13,000 clones, 24% being singletons. Nobody among the patients had been given any treatment before thyroid surgery. V gave up 2 bases and J gave up 3 bases; unmatched junction bases: 1. This CDR3 comprises 12 residues. From germline, CDR1 is DFQATT and CDR2 SNEGSKA (reference sequence). The sequenced sample was blood. V usage is TRBV20-1 and J usage is TRBJ2-7; 7 nucleotides match TRBD2. The receptor's source is a male donor with papillary thyroid cancer or a benign thyroid nodule (not recorded which). Some clones in this sample may be carry-over from other donors' samples. The CDR3 coding sequence is TGCAGTGCTAGACTAGCGGACTACGAGCAGTACTTC. This sequence encodes CSARLADYEQYF.